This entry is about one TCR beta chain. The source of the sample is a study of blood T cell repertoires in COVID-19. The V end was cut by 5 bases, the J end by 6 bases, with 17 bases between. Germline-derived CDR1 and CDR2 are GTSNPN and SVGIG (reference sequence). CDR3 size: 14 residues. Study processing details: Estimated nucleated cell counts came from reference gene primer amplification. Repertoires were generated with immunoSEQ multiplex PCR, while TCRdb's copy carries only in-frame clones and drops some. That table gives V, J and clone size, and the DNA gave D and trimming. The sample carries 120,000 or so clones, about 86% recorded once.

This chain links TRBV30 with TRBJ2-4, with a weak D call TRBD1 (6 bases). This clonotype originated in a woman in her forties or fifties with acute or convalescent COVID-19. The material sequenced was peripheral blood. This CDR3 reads CAWERGDNGNIQYF. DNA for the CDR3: TGTGCCTGGGAGCGTGGGGACAACGGAAACATTCAGTACTTC.